This T cell receptor beta chain was sequenced for a study of read filtering for tumor transcriptome and immune sequencing. Background on the study: Revised staging placed roughly 8 patients in R-ISS I, about 16 in II, more than five in III. Study-wide results and caveats: Single-read clonotypes: 80% to 90% of IR-seq clonotypes (about 3.5% of reads), about 70% of RNA-seq clonotypes (under 50% of reads).

The table lists this clonotype with many counts. No antigen is known for it. The CDR3 is made up of 11 amino acids. Looked up from germline, CDR1 is MGHDK and CDR2 is SYGVNS. Deletions cut 10 bases from V and 8 bases from J, with 15 bases between. The library was built from approximately 400 ng RNA with molecular barcoded adaptors for alpha/delta and beta/gamma chains. TCRdb reprocessed the reads via MiXCR and lists one record per CDR3 protein. This sample carries about 62,000 distinct CDR3 sequences, roughly 19% of them seen once, and the ten largest clones take approximately 11%. The chain couples TRBV25-1 to TRBJ2-7; D remains ambiguous. The sequence was obtained from a donor at least 40 years old with multiple myeloma. The sequencing input was a population of CD138-negative cells sorted from bone marrow. The CDR3 sequence: CATATSAQQYF. CDR3 nucleotide sequence: TGTGCCACAGCGACAAGTGCCCAGCAGTACTTC.